The present T cell receptor (beta chain) was sequenced within a study of shared clonotypes between healthy human individuals. Overall study results and limits: Unshared clonotypes carried lower generation probabilities than those common to all four donors.

This clone was recorded once. The antigen is not known. Deep-level assay runs were performed. Measured with immunoSEQ multiplex PCR; TCRdb has only the in-frame clones, and not every one. The sample lists fewer than 1.8 million clones, 98% occurring once. CDR1 SGHRS and CDR2 YFSETQ come from the germline V gene. Unmatched junction bases numbered 8, after V lost 3 bases and J lost 4 bases. The CDR3 consists of 15 residues. Free of recent acute infections or vaccinations, the donors were healthy HIV-negative adults. The source of this sequence is a man in his thirties or forties in good health. Specimen: naive CD4+ T cells sorted from blood. Subset: CD45RA+ positively selected. V and J are TRBV5-1 and TRBJ1-1; 8 nucleotides agree with TRBD1. The CDR3 protein is CASSSQGAGSTEAFF. In nucleotides, the CDR3 is TGCGCCAGCAGCTCGCAGGGGGCAGGAAGCACTGAAGCTTTCTTT.